This is a list of T cell receptor beta chains from one sample in a study of blood T cell repertoires in COVID-19. Sequencing used immunoSEQ multiplex PCR; TCRdb keeps in-frame clones, though not all of them. The sample contains 200,000 to 250,000 clones, more than 70% of which appear only once. What was sequenced was peripheral blood. These receptors came from a woman older than 75 with acute or convalescent COVID-19. Each CDR3 is given with its conserved first and last residue. D genes are given only for firm matches. Rows give clone size only sometimes, using once, few, many, or a class for an expanded clone.

clone_size d_call j_call v_call cdr3_nt cdr3_aa
NA TRBD1 TRBJ1-2 TRBV27 TGTGCCAGCAGTTTTTACACAGGGGTAGAGAGTGGACTTTTCTTC CASSFYTGVESGLFF
NA NA TRBJ2-3 TRBV12-3/TRBV12-4 TGTGCCAGCAGGTACCTCAGGGGCGGACAGTATTTT CASRYLRGGQYF
NA NA TRBJ2-3 TRBV4-2 TGTGCCAGCAGCCAAGAAGGAGTAAGCACAGATACGCAGTATTTT CASSQEGVSTDTQYF
NA NA TRBJ2-2 TRBV2 TGTGCCAGCACCAGGGGTTATACGAACACCGGGGAGCTGTTTTTT CASTRGYTNTGELFF
once NA TRBJ2-3 TRBV12-3/TRBV12-4 TGTGCCAGCAGCTTTAGCACAGATACGCAGTATTTT CASSFSTDTQYF
NA NA TRBJ1-6 TRBV7-9 TGTGCCAGCAGCCCGGGGGGCTATAATTCACCCCTCCACTTT CASSPGGYNSPLHF
NA NA TRBJ2-7 TRBV27 TGTGCCAGCTCATCTGGGGGGCGGACAGGTGAGACTTCCTACGAGCAGTACTTC CASSSGGRTGETSYEQYF
few NA TRBJ2-7 TRBV2 TGTGCCAGCAGAGGGTCCCGGACAGAAGTTTCCGCCTACGAGCAGTACTTC CASRGSRTEVSAYEQYF
NA NA TRBJ1-2 TRBV28 TGTGCCAGCAGTCTGGACAGCTATGGCTACACCTTC CASSLDSYGYTF
NA TRBD1 TRBJ1-1 TRBV19 TGTGCCAGTAGTATTGACAGGGGGAGCACTGAAGCTTTCTTT CASSIDRGSTEAFF
NA TRBD1 TRBJ2-3 TRBV5-1 TGCGCCAGCAGCTTGAGGGGACAGGAGGTCTCAGATACGCAGTATTTT CASSLRGQEVSDTQYF
few NA TRBJ1-3 TRBV9 TGTGCCAGCAGCGTAGTCCCAGGAGGAAACACCATATATTTT CASSVVPGGNTIYF
NA TRBD1 TRBJ1-2 TRBV2 TGTGCCAGCAGTGAAGGGACAGGGGGAAACTATGGCTACACCTTC CASSEGTGGNYGYTF
NA NA TRBJ2-2 TRBV19 TGTGCCAGTAGTATGAAGTCCCCTAGGAACACCGGGGAGCTGTTTTTT CASSMKSPRNTGELFF
NA TRBD1 TRBJ2-5 TRBV23-1 TGCGCCAGCAGTCAGCCCCCAGACAGGGACCAAGAGACCCAGTACTTC CASSQPPDRDQETQYF
NA NA TRBJ2-2 TRBV2 TGTGCCAGCAGTCCATTCATGGGCAACACCGGGGAGCTGTTTTTT CASSPFMGNTGELFF
once NA TRBJ2-1 TRBV7-2 TGTGCCAGCAGCACCGAACAGGGTTCCTACAATGAGCAGTTCTTC CASSTEQGSYNEQFF
NA TRBD1 TRBJ1-2 TRBV6-1 TGTGCCAGCAGTGAACAGGGGGCGTCTGGCTACACCTTC CASSEQGASGYTF
few NA TRBJ2-2 TRBV7-3 TGTGCCAGCAGCTTAGCTGGGGCGGCGAACACCGGGGAGCTGTTTTTT CASSLAGAANTGELFF
NA TRBD2 TRBJ2-3 TRBV5-1 TGCGCCAGCAGCTTGGCCTTAAGACTAGCGGGCACAGATACGCAGTATTTT CASSLALRLAGTDTQYF
NA NA TRBJ2-7 TRBV19 TGTGCCAGTAGTTTCAACCGGGACAACTACGAGCAGTACTTC CASSFNRDNYEQYF
NA NA TRBJ1-2 TRBV3-1/TRBV3-2 TGTGCCAGCAGCCAAAGGGGGTACCCTAACTATGGCTACACCTTC CASSQRGYPNYGYTF
NA NA TRBJ1-4 TRBV4-3 TGCGCCAGCAGCCCCGCGTGGGGGGGAGAAAAACTGTTTTTT CASSPAWGGEKLFF
NA NA TRBJ1-1 TRBV12-3/TRBV12-4 TGTGCCAGCACCTTGGGCCCTGAAGCTTTCTTT CASTLGPEAFF
once NA TRBJ2-2 TRBV4-3 TGCGCCAGCAGCCAATGGGAGGGGGTCGGGGAGCTGTTTTTT CASSQWEGVGELFF
NA TRBD1 TRBJ1-6 TRBV7-2 TGTGCCAGCAGCCAAACCGGACAGGCAAATTCACCCCTCCACTTT CASSQTGQANSPLHF
NA NA TRBJ2-7 TRBV18 TGTGCCAGCTCACTCGACAGACTGACTCCTTTCGAGCAGTACTTC CASSLDRLTPFEQYF
NA TRBD1 TRBJ1-6 TRBV28 TGTGCCAGCAGCGATCGGACAGGGCGATATAATTCACCCCTCCACTTT CASSDRTGRYNSPLHF
NA NA TRBJ1-3 TRBV30 TGTGCCTGGAGTAACCCCCTAGCGGGCAGGGTGGACACCATATATTTT CAWSNPLAGRVDTIYF
NA NA TRBJ1-5 TRBV19 TGTGCCAGTAGTGGGCCCAGGACTTATAGCAATCAGCCCCAGCATTTT CASSGPRTYSNQPQHF
NA TRBD1 TRBJ1-2 TRBV4-3 TGCGCCAGCAGCCAAGGGGCCGGGACAGGGGGCTATGGCTACACCTTC CASSQGAGTGGYGYTF
NA TRBD1 TRBJ1-4 TRBV7-9 TGTGCCAGCAGCCGTCGGACAGGGGGCAATGAAAAACTGTTTTTT CASSRRTGGNEKLFF
NA TRBD1 TRBJ1-3 TRBV7-9 TGTGCCAGCAGCAAACAGGGGGCGTCTGGAAACACCATATATTTT CASSKQGASGNTIYF
NA NA TRBJ1-4 TRBV28 TGTGCCAGCTCAGGGTTTTTGGGTACTAATGAAAAACTGTTTTTT CASSGFLGTNEKLFF
NA TRBD1 TRBJ2-7 TRBV10-3 TGTGCCATCAGTGGGACAGGGAGTCCCCACGAGCAGTACTTC CAISGTGSPHEQYF
NA NA TRBJ1-6 TRBV30 TGTGCCTGGAGACGCCAGAATAATTCACCCCTCCACTTT CAWRRQNNSPLHF
NA NA TRBJ2-7 TRBV12-3/TRBV12-4 TGTGCCAGCAGTCTGGCGGAAGCCCACGAGCAGTACTTC CASSLAEAHEQYF
NA TRBD1 TRBJ2-7 TRBV7-2 TGTGCCAGCAGCTTAGCCACAGGGGTCGAGCAGTACTTC CASSLATGVEQYF